Below, one T cell receptor (beta chain) is given with its context. What it binds is unknown. This sample stems from a study of blood T cells in healthy people across ages. The study's findings and limits: Donor CMV status, an unknown factor, possibly confounded changes in expanded clonotypes.

Next came a second PCR, run for about 7 to 11 cycles, which used a sample-barcoded 5' primer along with a J-beta primer mix. Every cDNA was tagged by a template-switch adaptor with 12 random nucleotides. TCRdb ran MiXCR on the 5' RACE reads and lists one entry per CDR3 protein. The sample has 650,000 to 900,000 distinct CDR3 sequences, approximately 67% seen once. CDR3 length equals 15 residues. V lost 0 bases to trimming and J lost 2 bases, with 10 bases between them. Germline V lookup: CDR1 MNHEY, CDR2 SVGAGI. They isolated at least 6.5 million PBMCs from each sample. This chain joins TRBV6-5 and TRBJ1-2; the D gene is possibly TRBD1 (5 bases). Sequencing was done on a sample of blood. This clonotype was sampled from a man between 25 and 39 years old in good health. CDR3 residues: CASSYSTAPNYGYTF. The CDR3 DNA is TGTGCCAGCAGTTACTCGACAGCGCCCAACTATGGCTACACCTTC.